A single sample is the source of the 29 T cell receptor beta chains below, sequenced in a study of T cell responses to AZD1222 COVID-19 vaccine. TCRdb keeps only in-frame clones here, not all; method: immunoSEQ multiplex PCR. The sample has 130,000 to 150,000 clones, around 93% seen once. Source: peripheral blood, taken on day 0 of AZD1222 vaccination. The origin of the receptors is an adult in good health.

As DNA, the CDR3 is TGTGCCAGCACCGATCCCCCTGAGGACGAGCAGTACTTC. Its protein is CASTDPPEDEQYF. The chain employs TRBV7-2 and TRBJ2-7; D is ambiguous. V shed 7 bases and J shed 5 bases, with 15 bases lying between them. Germline V CDR1 and CDR2: SGHTA, FQGNSA. CDR3 length equals 13 residues.

This clone has a single count. CDR3 sequence reads: CASSQGRMNTEAFF. DNA for the CDR3: TGCGCCAGCAGTCAGGGGAGGATGAACACTGAAGCTTTCTTT. V usage is TRBV10-1 and J usage is TRBJ1-1, with D perhaps TRBD1 (6 bases). Germline lookup yields CDR1 WNHNN and CDR2 SYGVQD (reference sequence). This CDR3 contains 14 residues. V lost 5 bases and J 0 bases, leaving 10 bases between the germline ends.

V and J are TRBV5-6 and TRBJ1-6; no reliable D call. The V end was cut by 4 bases, the J end by 6 bases, with 8 bases between. The CDR3 has 13 residues. The V gene's germline CDR1 is SGHDT and CDR2 YYEEEE. The CDR3 loop reads CASSRTLNSPLHF. In nucleotides, the CDR3 is TGTGCCAGCAGCCGAACCCTTAATTCACCCCTCCACTTT.

This chain uses TRBV11-3 with TRBJ2-5; possible D gene TRBD1, 6 bases. CDR3 size: 14 residues. Germline CDR1 reads SGHNT; CDR2 reads YENEEA. V was cut by 3 bases and J by 1 base, with 9 bases left in between. As DNA, the CDR3 is TGTGCCAGCAGCTTGAGGGGGAGCCAAGAGACCCAGTACTTC. Its protein is CASSLRGSQETQYF.

The gene calls are TRBV18 and TRBJ1-4; 9 bases align to TRBD1. Germline CDR1 KGHSH, CDR2 LQKENI. The CDR3 has 20 amino acids. V trimming: 1 base; J trimming: 2 bases; junction bases outside the gene matches: 14. The CDR3 reads CASSPQTGTGRLATNEKLFF. The CDR3 DNA follows: TGTGCCAGCTCACCACAAACCGGGACAGGGCGCCTCGCGACTAATGAAAAACTGTTTTTT.

V gene TRBV7-6 combines with J gene TRBJ2-1; 9 bases agree with TRBD2. The CDR3 runs to 16 residues. J was trimmed by 0 bases and V by 5 bases; bases with no gene match: 5. CDR1 is SGHVS, CDR2 FNYEAQ, per germline. The CDR3 protein is CASSVNSGSSYNEQFF. CDR3 nucleotides: TGTGCCAGCAGCGTCAATAGCGGGAGCTCCTACAATGAGCAGTTCTTC.

The rearrangement joins TRBV27 to TRBJ2-7; a possible D gene is TRBD1 (7 bases). CDR3 length: 15 residues. Germline V gene data show CDR1 as MNHEY and CDR2 as SMNVEV (reference sequence). V gave up 3 bases and J gave up 3 bases, with 15 bases separating them. CDR3 residues: CASSFGGGGSYEQYF. The CDR3 DNA sequence: TGTGCCAGCAGTTTTGGAGGGGGCGGAAGCTACGAGCAGTACTTC.

This chain joins TRBV23-1 and TRBJ2-7; D uncertain. TRBV23-1 is an ORF, and what it does is uncertain. CDR3 length equals 12 residues. V lost 8 bases, J lost 7 bases, and 15 bases lay in between. The CDR3 spells CASVSEGREQYF. The CDR3 DNA follows: TGCGCCAGCGTTTCGGAAGGTCGGGAGCAGTACTTC.

This chain joins TRBV5-8 and TRBJ2-3; 7 bases align to TRBD1. The CDR3 covers 16 residues. V was pared by 0 bases and J by 4 bases, with 8 bases of the junction left unmatched. Germline V gives CDR1 SGHTS, CDR2 YDEGEE. This CDR3 is CASSLAKGARADTQYF. Written as DNA, the CDR3 is TGTGCCAGCAGCTTGGCCAAGGGGGCCCGTGCAGATACGCAGTATTTT.

This rearrangement joins TRBV5-4 to TRBJ1-5; D not certain. CDR1 and CDR2 from the germline V gene are SGHNT and YYREEE (reference sequence). The V gene lost 6 bases and the J gene lost 4 bases, with 11 bases spanning the gap. The CDR3 loop spans 13 amino acids. This chain's CDR3 is CASIFGRNQPQHF. CDR3 nucleotide sequence: TGTGCCAGCATTTTTGGCAGAAATCAGCCCCAGCATTTT.

The chain is built from TRBV15 and TRBJ1-2; the match to TRBD1 covers 7 bases. This CDR3 has 19 residues. V shed 0 bases, J shed 4 bases, and the junction held 17 bases outside the gene matches. CDR1 is LNHNV, CDR2 YYDKDF, per germline (reference sequence). CDR3 nucleotide sequence: TGTGCCACCAGCAGAGATGCGGGTGAGGGGGCGGCCTGGCGCTATGGCTACACCTTC. It specifies CATSRDAGEGAAWRYGYTF. The variable domain in full, completed from reference TRBV15 and TRBJ1-2, reads DAMVIQNPRYQVTQFGKPVTLSCSQTLNHNVMYWYQQKSSQAPKLLFHYYDKDFNNEADTPDNFQSRRPNTSFCFLDIRSPGLGDTAMYLCATSRDAGEGAAWRYGYTFGSGTRLTVV.

A remark on this clone: This sample also contains other DNA sequences that code for the same CDR3. The chain recombines TRBV9 with TRBJ2-7; D uncertain. This CDR3 has 11 residues. V dropped 0 bases and J dropped 4 bases, with 2 bases sitting between them. CDR1 SGDLS and CDR2 YYNGEE come from the germline V gene. The CDR3 region is CASSVGYEQYF. The CDR3 DNA reads as TGTGCCAGCAGCGTAGGGTACGAGCAGTACTTC.

V usage is TRBV30 and J usage is TRBJ2-1; 9 bases match TRBD2. This CDR3 contains 16 residues. Germline V gene lookup returns CDR1 GTSNPN and CDR2 SVGIG (reference sequence). J was trimmed by 4 bases and V by 0 bases; bases with no gene match: 7. CDR3 bases: TGTGCCTGGAGTGTACTTGGCGCGGGAGGGTACAATGAGCAGTTCTTC. This codes for CAWSVLGAGGYNEQFF. The whole variable domain, remainder taken from reference TRBV30 and TRBJ2-1, is SQTIHQWPATLVQPVGSPLSLECTVEGTSNPNLYWYRQAAGRGLQLLFYSVGIGQISSEVPQNLSASRPQDRQFILSSKKLLLSDSGFYLCAWSVLGAGGYNEQFFGPGTRLTVL.

The chain couples TRBV11-2 to TRBJ2-1; 15 bases fit TRBD2. The CDR3 loop spans 17 amino acids. CDR1 SGHAT and CDR2 FQNNGV come from the germline V gene. V gave up 5 bases and J gave up 8 bases; unmatched junction bases: 10. CDR3 region: CASSARTSGRGSDEQFF. For the CDR3, the DNA is TGTGCCAGCAGCGCCCGGACTAGCGGGAGGGGTAGCGATGAGCAGTTCTTC.

The rearrangement links TRBV2 to TRBJ1-1; 7 bases fit TRBD1. Germline V CDR1 and CDR2: SNHLY, FYNNEI. The CDR3 extends over 14 amino acids. J was trimmed by 7 bases and V by 0 bases; bases with no gene match: 5. The CDR3 bases are TGTGCCAGCAGTGAAGCTTATGGACAGGATGAAGCTTTCTTT. Translating gives CASSEAYGQDEAFF.

The CDR3 is CASSPGGSSGQETQYF. CDR3 coding DNA: TGTGCCAGCAGTCCTGGGGGGTCTAGCGGACAAGAGACCCAGTACTTC. V gene TRBV5-4 combines with J gene TRBJ2-5, with 7 bases fitting TRBD2. The CDR3 consists of 16 residues. CDR1 and CDR2 from the germline V gene are SGHNT and YYREEE (reference sequence). V shed 5 bases, J shed 2 bases, and the junction held 12 bases outside the gene matches.

This clone occurred many times. This chain uses TRBV3-1 (or the pseudogene TRBV3-2) with TRBJ1-3; no clear D gene. The germline V and J ends were trimmed by 1 base and 1 base, with 8 bases remaining between them. CDR1 and CDR2 from the germline V gene are LGHDT and YNNKEL (reference sequence). The CDR3 spans 15 residues. The CDR3 sequence is CASSQAWGSGNTIYF. CDR3 DNA sequence: TGTGCCAGCAGCCAAGCATGGGGATCTGGAAACACCATATATTTT.

This rearrangement joins TRBV24-1 to TRBJ2-5, with TRBD2 matching over 7 bases. The CDR3 has 14 amino acids. In germline, CDR1 is KGHDR, CDR2 SFDVKD. The ends lost 3 bases at V and 4 bases at J; junction bases unmatched: 4. The CDR3 DNA follows: TGTGCCACCAGTGATGGGACTATAAGAGAGACCCAGTACTTC. Residues: CATSDGTIRETQYF.

The rearrangement links TRBV7-9 to TRBJ2-5, with a tentative D call TRBD1 (6 bases). The germline V and J ends were trimmed by 1 base and 1 base, with 10 bases remaining between them. The CDR3 is 15 amino acids. The germline gives CDR1 SEHNR, CDR2 FQNEAQ (reference sequence). CDR3 amino acids: CASSLVGALQETQYF. CDR3 coding DNA: TGTGCCAGCAGCTTAGTGGGGGCCCTCCAAGAGACCCAGTACTTC.

The gene calls are TRBV27 and TRBJ2-1; TRBD1 agrees at 8 bases. There are 16 residues in the CDR3. The ends lost 4 bases at V and 4 bases at J; junction bases unmatched: 9. Germline values: CDR1 MNHEY, CDR2 SMNVEV (reference sequence). CDR3 residues: CASSSETGARYNEQFF. CDR3 DNA sequence: TGTGCCAGCAGTTCCGAGACAGGGGCCAGATACAATGAGCAGTTCTTC.

The rearrangement joins TRBV3-1 (or the pseudogene TRBV3-2) to TRBJ1-4; no definite D call. The V end lost 4 bases, the J end lost 0 bases, and 12 bases lay between the germline ends. This CDR3 has 16 amino acids. Per germline, CDR1 LGHDT and CDR2 YNNKEL (reference sequence). CDR3 region: CASSPYPGATNEKLFF. For the CDR3, the DNA is TGTGCCAGCAGCCCTTACCCAGGCGCAACTAATGAAAAACTGTTTTTT.

The rearrangement joins TRBV12-3 or TRBV12-4 to TRBJ1-1; D uncertain. CDR3 length: 12 amino acids. The V gene lost 3 bases and the J gene lost 3 bases, with 5 bases spanning the gap. The CDR3 protein is CASSFWDTEAFF. The CDR3 nucleotides read TGTGCCAGCAGTTTTTGGGACACTGAAGCTTTCTTT.

The table lists this clone with a count of one. The chain recombines TRBV18 with TRBJ2-1, with a possible D match to TRBD2 (5 bases). The V end lost 0 bases, the J end lost 12 bases, and 12 bases lay between the germline ends. This CDR3 comprises 13 residues. The germline CDR1 and CDR2 sequences are KGHSH and LQKENI. CDR3 residues: CASSPPTGKGQFF. The CDR3 nucleotides read TGTGCCAGCTCACCACCAACGGGGAAAGGGCAGTTCTTC.

V gene TRBV6-2 or TRBV6-3 combines with J gene TRBJ1-4; 8 bases are shared with TRBD1. Germline V gene lookup returns CDR1 MNHEY and CDR2 SVGEGT. V trimming: 5 bases; J trimming: 7 bases; junction bases outside the gene matches: 6. The CDR3 is 14 residues long. The CDR3 loop reads CASSLRGLVEKLFF. The CDR3 nucleotides read TGTGCCAGCAGTCTCAGGGGGCTGGTTGAAAAACTGTTTTTT.

The chain links TRBV7-9 to TRBJ1-5, with D possibly being TRBD1 (5 bases). CDR3 length: 14 amino acids. Trimming stripped 5 bases from V and 7 bases from J, with 15 bases between. Germline V lookup: CDR1 SEHNR, CDR2 FQNEAQ (reference sequence). CDR3 sequence: CASSLPGGNQPQHF. The CDR3 DNA follows: TGTGCCAGCAGCCTACCCGGGGGAAACCAGCCCCAGCATTTT.

This chain joins TRBV7-3 and TRBJ2-3; D is perhaps TRBD2 (6 bases). Germline values: CDR1 SGHTA, CDR2 FQGTGA. V shed 7 bases and J shed 6 bases, with 20 bases lying between them. This CDR3 has 15 amino acids. Here the CDR3 DNA reads TGTGCCAGCACCTCTCGGGGGAGGACGGAGGATACGCAGTATTTT. Translating it yields CASTSRGRTEDTQYF.

The chain is built from TRBV6-2 or TRBV6-3 and TRBJ1-6, with a weak D call TRBD1 (5 bases). The length of the CDR3 is 13 residues. The germline V gene encodes CDR1 MNHEY and CDR2 SVGEGT. The V end was cut by 4 bases, the J end by 8 bases, with 9 bases between. In nucleotides, the CDR3 is TGTGCCAGCAGTTCCGGGACCTATTCACCCCTCCACTTT. As protein: CASSSGTYSPLHF.

This clone has just a few counts. This sequence joins TRBV18 and TRBJ1-6; tentative D call: TRBD1 (5 bases). The CDR3 extends over 14 amino acids. V was cut by 6 bases and J by 5 bases, with 11 bases left in between. Per germline, CDR1 KGHSH and CDR2 LQKENI. CDR3 sequence reads: CASSQQANNSPLHF. The CDR3 DNA reads TGTGCCAGCTCTCAACAGGCTAATAATTCACCCCTCCACTTT.

V and J are TRBV6-5 and TRBJ1-1; D ambiguous. The CDR3 extends over 13 amino acids. Trimming stripped 6 bases from V and 7 bases from J, with 15 bases between. Per germline, CDR1 MNHEY and CDR2 SVGAGI. The CDR3 is CASRTGVGLEAFF. In DNA, the CDR3 is TGTGCCAGCAGAACTGGGGTCGGTCTTGAAGCTTTCTTT.